The rows below give T cell receptor beta chains drawn from one sample of a study of neoadjuvant anti-PD-1 for oral cavity cancer. Sequencing was performed with immunoSEQ multiplex PCR; in TCRdb, only in-frame clones are kept and a portion is missing. The table shows more than 15,000 clones, with about 66% occurring only once. Sequenced here: PBMCs, sampled before nivolumab (anti-PD-1) treatment. The receptors here all came from a person between 40 and 79 years old with oral cavity squamous cell carcinoma. CDR3s leave out the opening cysteine and the closing phenylalanine or tryptophan.

12	TRBV10-3	AISESAGGSEQY
13	TRBV5-1	ASSSLQGIGNEQF
12	TRBV29-1	SVSQGTGAETQY
11	TRBV10-3	AISQHSNQPQH
13	TRBV5-1	ASSLAGTGANVLT
12	TRBV27	ASSRQGSNQPQH
11	TRBV2	ASTPYSTDTQY
11	TRBV10-3	AISESVIDEQF
13	TRBV2	ASSPGFALAGELF
12	TRBV28	ASLQGRSGNTIY
11	TRBV7-3	ASSLSGGDEQY
13	TRBV5-4	ASSPEGGLMYGYT
11	TRBV9	ASSVDAANVLT
11	TRBV11-2	ASSPGQPYGYT
11	TRBV19	ASSIWRGYEQY
12	TRBV5-1	ASSPDRGNQPQH
9	TRBV20-1	SAGEGNVLT
13	TRBV5-1	ASSLFGVRLETQY
9	TRBV29-1	SVDRGGEAF
11	TRBV29-1	SVEDPGSREQF
12	TRBV28	ASSLRVGWAEAF
13	TRBV6-1	ASSESRATNEKLF
12	TRBV6-1	ASVGQNSNQPQH
12	TRBV27	ASSLIGADEKLF
17	TRBV9	ASSVRDRALGYGANVLT